The 7 T cell receptor beta chains given below trace back to one sample, sequenced in a study of control samples from healthy donors and cancer patients. TCRdb's table, derived via immunoSEQ multiplex PCR, lists solely in-frame clones and lacks some. The data hold about 160,000 clones, with 93% observed a single time. The sample consisted of blood. The source of these receptors is a woman aged 55-69 years in good health.

This clone appeared a single time. The chain has TRBV18 and TRBJ1-1; D not resolved. Trimming shortened V by 2 bases and J by 3 bases, and 7 bases separated the two germline ends. This CDR3 has 13 residues. CDR1 is KGHSH and CDR2 is LQKENI in the germline V gene. CDR3 residues: CASSPTLDTEAFF. The CDR3 region has the DNA TGTGCCAGCTCACCAACATTGGACACTGAAGCTTTCTTT. The full variable domain, in which reference TRBV18 and TRBJ1-1 provide the parts outside the CDR3, is NAGVMQNPRHLVRRRGQEARLRCSPMKGHSHVYWYRQLPEEGLKFMVYLQKENIIDESGMPKERFSAEFPKEGPSILRIQQVVRGDSAAYFCASSPTLDTEAFFGQGTRLTVV.

The chain recombines TRBV7-9 with TRBJ2-1, with D possibly matching TRBD2 (6 bases). This CDR3 comprises 14 residues. Germline V lookup: CDR1 SEHNR, CDR2 FQNEAQ (reference sequence). The ends were cut back, 5 bases at V and 7 bases at J, with 15 bases in the middle. CDR3 loop: CASSQSLLANEQFF. The DNA of the CDR3 is TGTGCCAGCAGCCAATCCCTCCTAGCGAATGAGCAGTTCTTC.

CDR3 in DNA: TGTGCCAGCAGCCAAGGGGGGCTAGAAACCTACAATGAGCAGTTCTTC. Its protein is CASSQGGLETYNEQFF. This chain connects TRBV4-2 to TRBJ2-1; maybe TRBD1 (6 bases). The CDR3 sequence is 16 residues long. Per the germline V gene, CDR1 is LGHNA and CDR2 is YNFKEQ. Trimming took off 1 base at V and 2 bases at J, with 12 bases between the two ends.

The rearrangement links TRBV18 to TRBJ2-1, with 12 bases aligning to TRBD2. Germline CDR1 KGHSH, CDR2 LQKENI. V lost 3 bases, J lost 5 bases, and 5 bases stayed unmatched. The CDR3 is 16 residues long. The CDR3 DNA reads as TGTGCCAGCTCACCTCCCGGACTAGCGGGGAACAATGAGCAGTTCTTC. The encoded protein is CASSPPGLAGNNEQFF.

The chain has TRBV5-1 and TRBJ2-1; D ambiguous. Germline V lookup: CDR1 SGHRS, CDR2 YFSETQ. Deletions cut 0 bases from V and 5 bases from J, with 12 bases between. The CDR3 is made up of 15 amino acids. This CDR3 is CASSLGLVPNNEQFF. In nucleotides, the CDR3 is TGCGCCAGCAGCTTGGGGCTAGTCCCAAACAATGAGCAGTTCTTC.

This clone came up a few times. The chain joins TRBV18 to TRBJ1-3; TRBD1 is a possible D gene (5 bases). The V end lost 6 bases, the J end lost 0 bases, and 6 bases lay between the germline ends. The CDR3 has 13 amino acids. CDR1 and CDR2 from the germline V gene are KGHSH and LQKENI. The CDR3 sequence is CASSDSSGNTIYF. The CDR3 coding sequence is TGTGCCAGCTCCGACAGCTCTGGAAACACCATATATTTT.

The genes are TRBV7-2 and TRBJ1-4, with 10 bases identical to TRBD1. V lost 5 bases, J lost 8 bases, and 11 bases stayed unmatched. The germline V gene has CDR1 SGHTA and CDR2 FQGNSA. The CDR3 contains 16 residues. The CDR3 coding sequence is TGTGCCAGCAGCCCGAATCTGGGACAGGGGCGAGAAAAACTGTTTTTT. This sequence encodes CASSPNLGQGREKLFF.